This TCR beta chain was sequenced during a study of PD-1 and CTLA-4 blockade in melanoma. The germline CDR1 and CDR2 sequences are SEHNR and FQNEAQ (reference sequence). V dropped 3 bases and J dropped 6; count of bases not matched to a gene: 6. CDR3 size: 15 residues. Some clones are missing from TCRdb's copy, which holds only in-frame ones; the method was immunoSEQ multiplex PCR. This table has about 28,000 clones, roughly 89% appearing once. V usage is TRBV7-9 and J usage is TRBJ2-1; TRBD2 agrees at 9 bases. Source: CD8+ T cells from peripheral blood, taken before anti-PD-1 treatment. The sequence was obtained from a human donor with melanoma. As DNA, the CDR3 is TGTGCCAGCAGCTTTCAGCGGGAGGATTCCAATGAGCAGTTCTTC. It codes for CASSFQREDSNEQFF. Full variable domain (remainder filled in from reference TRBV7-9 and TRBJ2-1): DTGVSQNPRHKITKRGQNVTFRCDPISEHNRLYWYRQTLGQGPEFLTYFQNEAQLEKSRLLSDRFSAERPKGSFSTLEIQRTEQGDSAMYLCASSFQREDSNEQFFGPGTRLTVL.